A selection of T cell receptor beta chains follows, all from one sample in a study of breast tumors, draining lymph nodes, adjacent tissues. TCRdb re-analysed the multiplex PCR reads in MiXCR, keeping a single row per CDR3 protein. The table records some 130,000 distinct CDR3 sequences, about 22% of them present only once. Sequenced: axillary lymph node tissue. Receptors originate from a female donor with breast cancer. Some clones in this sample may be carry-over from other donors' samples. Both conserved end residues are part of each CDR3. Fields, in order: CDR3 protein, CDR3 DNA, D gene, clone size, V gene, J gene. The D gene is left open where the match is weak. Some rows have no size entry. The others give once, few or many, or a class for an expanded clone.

cdr3_aa: CASSLDVNTEAFF
cdr3_nt: TGTGCCAGCTCCCTGGACGTGAACACTGAAGCTTTCTTT
d_call: .
clone_size: .
v_call: TRBV18
j_call: TRBJ1-1

cdr3_aa: CAIQLAASTDTQYF
cdr3_nt: TGTGCCATCCAACTAGCAGCTAGCACAGATACGCAGTATTTT
d_call: .
clone_size: many
v_call: TRBV10-3
j_call: TRBJ2-3

cdr3_aa: CASAREGRFSGANVLTF
cdr3_nt: TGTGCCTCGGCGCGAGAGGGGCGTTTCTCTGGGGCCAACGTCCTGACTTTC
d_call: .
clone_size: many
v_call: TRBV7-9
j_call: TRBJ2-6

cdr3_aa: CALNGGSGNTIYF
cdr3_nt: TGTGCCCTCAATGGGGGTTCTGGAAACACCATATATTTT
d_call: .
clone_size: .
v_call: TRBV30
j_call: TRBJ1-3

cdr3_aa: CSARENQRSTDTQYF
cdr3_nt: TGCAGTGCTAGAGAAAATCAGCGGAGCACAGATACGCAGTATTTT
d_call: .
clone_size: many
v_call: TRBV20-1
j_call: TRBJ2-3

cdr3_aa: CASSRTYQNEQFF
cdr3_nt: TGTGCCAGCAGTAGAACTTACCAAAATGAGCAGTTCTTC
d_call: .
clone_size: many
v_call: TRBV2
j_call: TRBJ2-1

cdr3_aa: CSATGTDNSYEQYF
cdr3_nt: TGCAGTGCTACCGGGACCGACAACTCCTACGAGCAGTACTTC
d_call: .
clone_size: many
v_call: TRBV20-1
j_call: TRBJ2-7

cdr3_aa: CASSASGGSTDTQYF
cdr3_nt: TGCGCCAGCAGCGCCTCGGGGGGTAGCACAGATACGCAGTATTTT
d_call: TRBD2
clone_size: many
v_call: TRBV10-1
j_call: TRBJ2-3

cdr3_aa: CASRQQGARDEQYF
cdr3_nt: TGTGCCAGTAGACAACAGGGGGCGCGGGACGAGCAGTACTTC
d_call: TRBD1
clone_size: .
v_call: TRBV19
j_call: TRBJ2-7

cdr3_aa: CASSARNGNEQFF
cdr3_nt: TGTGCCAGCAGCGCAAGAAACGGCAATGAGCAGTTCTTC
d_call: .
clone_size: many
v_call: TRBV9
j_call: TRBJ2-1

cdr3_aa: CASSTRLATSYNEQFF
cdr3_nt: TGTGCCAGCAGTACCAGACTAGCGACTTCCTACAATGAGCAGTTCTTC
d_call: TRBD2
clone_size: many
v_call: TRBV12-3/TRBV12-4
j_call: TRBJ2-1

cdr3_aa: CASSRGTAYGYTF
cdr3_nt: TGTGCCAGCAGCAGGGGAACAGCCTATGGCTACACCTTC
d_call: .
clone_size: many
v_call: TRBV6-2/TRBV6-3
j_call: TRBJ1-2

cdr3_aa: CSVKGTYEQYF
cdr3_nt: TGCAGTGTTAAGGGTACCTACGAGCAGTACTTC
d_call: .
clone_size: many
v_call: TRBV20-1
j_call: TRBJ2-7

cdr3_aa: CASSETWGQFF
cdr3_nt: TGTGCCAGCAGTGAAACCTGGGGGCAGTTCTTC
d_call: .
clone_size: few
v_call: TRBV2
j_call: TRBJ2-1

cdr3_aa: CASSSGTGSTDTQYF
cdr3_nt: TGTGCCAGCAGCTCAGGAACAGGAAGCACAGATACGCAGTATTTT
d_call: .
clone_size: .
v_call: TRBV5-6
j_call: TRBJ2-3

cdr3_aa: CSARNYEQYF
cdr3_nt: TGCAGTGCTAGAAACTACGAGCAGTACTTC
d_call: .
clone_size: many
v_call: TRBV20-1
j_call: TRBJ2-7

cdr3_aa: CASSGQGYGYTF
cdr3_nt: TGTGCCAGCAGTGGACAAGGCTATGGCTACACCTTC
d_call: .
clone_size: many
v_call: TRBV2
j_call: TRBJ1-2

cdr3_aa: CATSDLPWGRANTGELFF
cdr3_nt: TGTGCCACCAGTGATTTGCCCTGGGGCAGGGCGAACACCGGGGAGCTGTTTTTT
d_call: .
clone_size: many
v_call: TRBV24-1
j_call: TRBJ2-2

cdr3_aa: CASSQERSTGRTSEQYF
cdr3_nt: TGCGCCAGCAGCCAAGAGAGGTCGACAGGGAGGACGAGTGAGCAGTACTTC
d_call: .
clone_size: many
v_call: TRBV4-3
j_call: TRBJ2-7

cdr3_aa: CASSFSGLGETQYF
cdr3_nt: TGTGCCAGCAGTTTTTCGGGACTGGGAGAGACCCAGTACTTC
d_call: .
clone_size: few
v_call: TRBV28
j_call: TRBJ2-5

cdr3_aa: CASSSGQGDEQYF
cdr3_nt: TGTGCCAGCAGCTCCGGACAGGGCGACGAGCAGTACTTC
d_call: TRBD1
clone_size: .
v_call: TRBV5-4
j_call: TRBJ2-7

cdr3_aa: CASGAGGETQYF
cdr3_nt: TGTGCCAGCGGAGCGGGAGGTGAGACCCAGTACTTC
d_call: TRBD2
clone_size: many
v_call: TRBV13
j_call: TRBJ2-5

cdr3_aa: CASSLAGLANEQFF
cdr3_nt: TGCGCCAGCAGCTTAGCGGGGTTGGCCAATGAGCAGTTCTTC
d_call: TRBD2
clone_size: many
v_call: TRBV5-1
j_call: TRBJ2-1

cdr3_aa: CASSQDDPGTGVTYEQYF
cdr3_nt: TGTGCCAGCAGCCAAGATGACCCCGGGACAGGGGTAACCTACGAGCAGTACTTC
d_call: TRBD1
clone_size: many
v_call: TRBV4-2
j_call: TRBJ2-7

cdr3_aa: CAGSVEGETQHF
cdr3_nt: TGTGCCGGCAGCGTAGAGGGAGAGACCCAGCACTTC
d_call: .
clone_size: once
v_call: TRBV9
j_call: TRBJ2-5

cdr3_aa: CSASSLDSTDTQYF
cdr3_nt: TGCAGTGCTAGTAGCCTAGACAGCACAGATACGCAGTATTTT
d_call: .
clone_size: many
v_call: TRBV20-1
j_call: TRBJ2-3

cdr3_aa: CSARDLKTQYF
cdr3_nt: TGCAGTGCTAGAGATCTGAAGACCCAGTACTTC
d_call: .
clone_size: many
v_call: TRBV20-1
j_call: TRBJ2-5

cdr3_aa: CASSLRGQGANNSPLHF
cdr3_nt: TGTGCCAGCAGCTTGAGGGGGCAGGGGGCAAATAATTCACCCCTCCACTTT
d_call: TRBD1
clone_size: many
v_call: TRBV5-5
j_call: TRBJ1-6

cdr3_aa: CSATDLYEQYF
cdr3_nt: TGCAGTGCTACTGACTTATACGAGCAGTACTTC
d_call: .
clone_size: many
v_call: TRBV20-1
j_call: TRBJ2-7

cdr3_aa: CASSISGRVVDEQFF
cdr3_nt: TGTGCCAGCAGCATTAGCGGGAGGGTGGTTGATGAGCAGTTCTTC
d_call: TRBD2
clone_size: many
v_call: TRBV9
j_call: TRBJ2-1

cdr3_aa: CSGGLAGAGWQFF
cdr3_nt: TGCAGCGGAGGCCTAGCGGGGGCCGGCTGGCAGTTCTTC
d_call: TRBD2
clone_size: many
v_call: TRBV20-1
j_call: TRBJ2-1

cdr3_aa: CASRSGSGYEQYF
cdr3_nt: TGTGCCAGCAGATCCGGGAGCGGGTACGAGCAGTACTTC
d_call: .
clone_size: many
v_call: TRBV28
j_call: TRBJ2-7

cdr3_aa: CASSPVGLAGLQFF
cdr3_nt: TGCGCCAGCAGCCCGGTGGGACTAGCGGGATTGCAGTTCTTC
d_call: TRBD2
clone_size: many
v_call: TRBV5-1
j_call: TRBJ2-1

cdr3_aa: CASRRDSFHNEQFF
cdr3_nt: TGTGCCAGCAGACGGGACTCCTTCCACAATGAGCAGTTCTTC
d_call: .
clone_size: many
v_call: TRBV6-5
j_call: TRBJ2-1

cdr3_aa: CSVDIAGGDEQFF
cdr3_nt: TGCAGCGTTGACATAGCGGGAGGAGATGAGCAGTTCTTC
d_call: TRBD2
clone_size: many
v_call: TRBV29-1
j_call: TRBJ2-1

cdr3_aa: CASSQDQGGYTF
cdr3_nt: TGTGCCAGCAGCCAAGATCAGGGTGGCTACACCTTC
d_call: .
clone_size: many
v_call: TRBV3-1
j_call: TRBJ1-2

cdr3_aa: CASSQVTMGEQLF
cdr3_nt: TGTGCCAGCAGCCAAGTTACCATGGGTGAGCAGCTCTTC
d_call: .
clone_size: .
v_call: TRBV3-1
j_call: TRBJ2-1

cdr3_aa: CASRIDRGVDEQFF
cdr3_nt: TGTGCCAGCAGGATAGACAGGGGAGTGGATGAGCAGTTCTTC
d_call: TRBD1
clone_size: many
v_call: TRBV6-5
j_call: TRBJ2-1

cdr3_aa: CASSSGGYNEQFF
cdr3_nt: TGTGCCAGCAGCTCGGGGGGATACAATGAGCAGTTCTTC
d_call: TRBD2
clone_size: many
v_call: TRBV28
j_call: TRBJ2-1

cdr3_aa: CASSVSDRGPEAFF
cdr3_nt: TGTGCCAGCAGCGTATCCGACAGGGGGCCTGAAGCTTTCTTT
d_call: TRBD1
clone_size: .
v_call: TRBV9
j_call: TRBJ1-1

cdr3_aa: CASSQTGVWTGELFF
cdr3_nt: TGTGCCAGCAGCCAAACAGGGGTGTGGACCGGGGAGCTGTTTTTT
d_call: TRBD1
clone_size: many
v_call: TRBV7-3
j_call: TRBJ2-2

cdr3_aa: CASSPGQGALDNEQFF
cdr3_nt: TGTGCCAGCAGCCCGGGACAGGGGGCGCTGGACAATGAGCAGTTCTTC
d_call: TRBD1
clone_size: .
v_call: TRBV5-4
j_call: TRBJ2-1